This T cell receptor beta chain is from a study of vaccination and CD4 T cells after COVID-19. Whole-study context: Investigators stimulated cells with overlapping spike peptides drawn from SARS-CoV-2, HCoV-NL63, HCoV-OC43 and HCoV-229E.

Oncomine TCR Beta short-read sequencing was applied to DNA from cultured CD4+ T cells. The template was genomic DNA from cultured CD4+ T cells. TCRdb re-derived calls from the PCR reads in MiXCR, one entry per CDR3 protein. The table shows more than 11,000 distinct CDR3 sequences, with 52% occurring only once. General study points: Among convalescent patients, a median about 83% of reactive clones emerged only after vaccination.

The CDR3 runs 13 residues. Germline CDR1 is DFQATT and CDR2 is SNEGSKA (reference sequence). V was trimmed by 3 bases and J by 10 bases, leaving 16 bases between them. Treatment reported: roughly 10-day PBMC culture with coronavirus spike peptide pools or control peptides (ViraFEST assay). A note on this clonotype: As yet, its antigen is unknown.

The material sequenced was CD4+ T cells from blood, cultured in vitro. This TCR came from a human donor who had recovered from COVID-19. The V gene is TRBV20-1, the J gene TRBJ1-5; D is undetermined. The CDR3 reads CSARSGSNVPQHF. The CDR3 bases are TGCAGTGCTAGGTCCGGATCCAACGTACCCCAGCATTTT.